A selection of T cell receptor beta chains follows, all from one sample in a study of vaccination effects on CD4 cells after COVID-19. Sequenced by immunoSEQ multiplex PCR; TCRdb stores in-frame clones only, minus some. The top ten hold roughly 2% of the sample, which has about 72,000 clones, around 77% seen once. These receptors lack a known antigen. This sample comprised CD4+ T cells from PBMCs cultured without peptide, obtained before COVID-19 vaccination. The receptors shown here come from a human donor who received a COVID-19 vaccine. Each CDR3 is given with its conserved first and last residue. Each record gives: V gene, J gene, D gene, clone size, CDR3 DNA, CDR3 protein. A D gene is named only where the DNA matches it firmly. The listing skips clone size in some rows; elsewhere it reads once, few, many or a size class.

TRBV5-1	TRBJ2-2	TRBD2	-	TGCGCCAGCAGCTTGGGTGGGACTACTAACACCGGGGAGCTGTTTTTT	CASSLGGTTNTGELFF
TRBV7-2	TRBJ1-1	-	few	TGTGCCAGCAGCTTTCAGGTCGGGCCTGAAGCTTTCTTT	CASSFQVGPEAFF
TRBV7-9	TRBJ2-3	TRBD2	once	TGTGCCAGCAGCTTCGCGGGGGGTACAGATACGCAGTATTTT	CASSFAGGTDTQYF
TRBV29-1	TRBJ1-1	-	-	TGCAGCGTGAAAGGGTTCGGGTACACTGAAGCTTTCTTT	CSVKGFGYTEAFF
TRBV7-8	TRBJ2-3	TRBD2	-	TGTGCCAGCAGCTCGAGACTAGCGGGGGGGTACACAGATACGCAGTATTTT	CASSSRLAGGYTDTQYF
TRBV10-3	TRBJ1-6	TRBD1	-	TGTGCCATCAGACGACAGGGCAGTTATAATTCACCCCTCCACTTT	CAIRRQGSYNSPLHF
TRBV18	TRBJ2-3	-	-	TGTGCCAGCTCACCATCCCAGGCCCGCACAGATACGCAGTATTTT	CASSPSQARTDTQYF
TRBV7-2	TRBJ1-6	-	few	TGTGCCAGCAGCTTAGTAAGTCAGGGCGGCTCCTATAATTCACCCCTCCACTTT	CASSLVSQGGSYNSPLHF
TRBV29-1	TRBJ2-6	-	-	TGCAGCGTTATGGGGTCTGGGGCCAACGTCCTGACTTTC	CSVMGSGANVLTF
TRBV4-2	TRBJ1-4	-	few	TGTGCCAGCAGCCAAACACTGAATGAAAAACTGTTTTTT	CASSQTLNEKLFF
TRBV12-3/TRBV12-4	TRBJ1-1	-	-	TGTGCCAGCAGCCACAGGGAGGACGCTGAAGCTTTCTTT	CASSHREDAEAFF
TRBV30	TRBJ2-1	TRBD2	-	TGTGCCTGGGCGGGGGAATCCTACAATGAGCAGTTCTTC	CAWAGESYNEQFF
TRBV7-3	TRBJ2-1	TRBD1	-	TGTGCCAGCAGCACCGGGACAGGGGGCCACAATGAGCAGTTCTTC	CASSTGTGGHNEQFF
TRBV28	TRBJ2-6	-	once	TGTGCCAGCAGTTTTCTTCAGGGGTCTGGGGCCAACGTCCTGACTTTC	CASSFLQGSGANVLTF
TRBV11-2	TRBJ2-1	-	-	TGTGCCAGCTCCCGATTTGAGCAGTTCTTC	CASSRFEQFF
TRBV6-2/TRBV6-3	TRBJ2-1	-	-	TGTGCCAGCAGTGACCCCAGGGGGGCCTCCTACAATGAGCAGTTCTTC	CASSDPRGASYNEQFF
TRBV30	TRBJ1-2	-	-	TGTGCCTGGAGGTTAAAGGCGGCAAACGACTATGGCTACACCTTC	CAWRLKAANDYGYTF
TRBV3-1/TRBV3-2	TRBJ2-5	TRBD2	-	TGTGCCAGCAGGCAAAGCGGGGGTGAGACCCAGTACTTC	CASRQSGGETQYF
TRBV14	TRBJ1-3	TRBD1	-	TGTGCCAGCCGTCCAGGGGGCTCCGGAAACACCATATATTTT	CASRPGGSGNTIYF
TRBV5-1	TRBJ2-3	-	-	TGCGCCAGCAGCTTCGGCCAAACTAGCACAGATACGCAGTATTTT	CASSFGQTSTDTQYF
TRBV4-1	TRBJ2-1	TRBD2	-	TGCGCCAGCAGCCAAGATCGCGGGGGGCCCAGCTCCTACAATGAGCAGTTCTTC	CASSQDRGGPSSYNEQFF
TRBV6-5	TRBJ1-1	TRBD1	-	TGTGCCAGCAGGAGGGACAGGTCGTCTGAAGCTTTCTTT	CASRRDRSSEAFF
TRBV19	TRBJ2-2	-	-	TGTGCCAGTAGTATCGTGCCTAGCGGGGAGCTGTTTTTT	CASSIVPSGELFF
TRBV6-1	TRBJ2-6	-	-	TGTGCCAGCAGTGAAGCGGTTCGGCCCTCTGGGGCCAACGTCCTGACTTTC	CASSEAVRPSGANVLTF
TRBV2	TRBJ2-2	-	once	TGTGCCAGCAGTAGGACAGTAAACACCGGGGAGCTGTTTTTT	CASSRTVNTGELFF
TRBV5-1	TRBJ1-6	-	-	TGCGCCAGCAGCGGTACAGGGAGCTATAATTCACCCCTCCACTTT	CASSGTGSYNSPLHF
TRBV30	TRBJ1-5	TRBD1	-	TGTGCCTGGAGTGGGACAGGGGATCAGCCCCAGCATTTT	CAWSGTGDQPQHF
TRBV5-4	TRBJ1-1	-	-	TGTGCCAGCAGCCGGAGGGAGAACACTGAAGCTTTCTTT	CASSRRENTEAFF
TRBV5-1	TRBJ2-1	TRBD2	-	TGCGCCAGCAGTCCGGGACTAGTGAGCTCCTACAATGAGCAGTTCTTC	CASSPGLVSSYNEQFF
TRBV7-3	TRBJ1-5	-	few	TGTGCCAGCAGCTTAGGGACCAATCAGCCCCAGCATTTT	CASSLGTNQPQHF
TRBV30	TRBJ1-6	-	-	TGTGCCTGGAGTGAAGGTCGGAATTCACCCCTCCACTTT	CAWSEGRNSPLHF
TRBV10-3	TRBJ1-2	TRBD1	-	TGTGCCATCAGTGATACAAGGGGGCCTGGCTACACCTTC	CAISDTRGPGYTF
TRBV28	TRBJ1-6	-	-	TGTGCCAGCAGTTTAAGGTCCTATAATTCACCCCTCCACTTT	CASSLRSYNSPLHF
TRBV4-2	TRBJ1-2	-	few	TGTGCCAGCAGCCAAGATGGGGCCGGGACCCCCTATGGCTACACCTTC	CASSQDGAGTPYGYTF
TRBV30	TRBJ1-2	-	few	TGTGCCTCCAAGTCGTGGGCGAGCGATGGCTACACCTTC	CASKSWASDGYTF
TRBV12-3/TRBV12-4	TRBJ2-6	-	-	TGTGCCAGCGCCTTTATTGGGGCCAACGTCCTGACTTTC	CASAFIGANVLTF
TRBV4-3	TRBJ1-4	TRBD1	few	TGCGCCAGCAGCCATCGAGGACAGGGCGGCGAAAAACTGTTTTTT	CASSHRGQGGEKLFF
TRBV7-3	TRBJ1-1	-	once	TGTGCCAGCAGCTTGAACGGGGGCACTGAAGCTTTCTTT	CASSLNGGTEAFF
TRBV4-1	TRBJ1-2	-	-	TGCGCCAGCAGCCAAGGGTCCAGCGCCCCTAACTATGGCTACACCTTC	CASSQGSSAPNYGYTF
TRBV7-2	TRBJ2-3	TRBD2	-	TGTGCCAGCAGCCTCGGCGGTAGCGGGGGGGCAGTGGATACGCAGTATTTT	CASSLGGSGGAVDTQYF
TRBV18	TRBJ2-2	-	-	TGTGCCAGCTCACCACAACAGGAAAACACCGGGGAGCTGTTTTTT	CASSPQQENTGELFF
TRBV18	TRBJ2-5	-	-	TGTGCCAGCTCACCACTGTCCTCGGAGACCCAGTACTTC	CASSPLSSETQYF
TRBV10-3	TRBJ1-2	-	once	TGTGCCATCACCCGGGACTCGTCGGATTCTAACTATGGCTACACCTTC	CAITRDSSDSNYGYTF
TRBV18	TRBJ1-4	TRBD1	-	TGTGCCAGCCGCTATACAGGGGGCGAAAAACTGTTTTTT	CASRYTGGEKLFF
TRBV25-1	TRBJ2-3	TRBD2	-	TGTGCCAGCAGGAAACTAATGGGAGGGTTTAGGTTGGATACGCAGTATTTT	CASRKLMGGFRLDTQYF
TRBV19	TRBJ1-1	-	-	TGTGCCAGTAGGGGGGGTAATGTGAACACTGAAGCTTTCTTT	CASRGGNVNTEAFF
TRBV2	TRBJ2-5	-	-	TGTGCCAGCAGTGAAGTTGGGTCCCAAGAGACCCAGTACTTC	CASSEVGSQETQYF
TRBV19	TRBJ1-5	TRBD1	-	TGTGCCAGTACCAGGGACAGTCGATATCAGCCCCAGCATTTT	CASTRDSRYQPQHF
TRBV15	TRBJ1-2	-	-	TGTGCCACCAGCCATGGGTCCACGCGATTCTATGGCTACACCTTC	CATSHGSTRFYGYTF
TRBV30	TRBJ1-3	-	-	TGTGCCTGGAGTGTAAGTAGGGTACCGAGCTCTGGAAACACCATATATTTT	CAWSVSRVPSSGNTIYF